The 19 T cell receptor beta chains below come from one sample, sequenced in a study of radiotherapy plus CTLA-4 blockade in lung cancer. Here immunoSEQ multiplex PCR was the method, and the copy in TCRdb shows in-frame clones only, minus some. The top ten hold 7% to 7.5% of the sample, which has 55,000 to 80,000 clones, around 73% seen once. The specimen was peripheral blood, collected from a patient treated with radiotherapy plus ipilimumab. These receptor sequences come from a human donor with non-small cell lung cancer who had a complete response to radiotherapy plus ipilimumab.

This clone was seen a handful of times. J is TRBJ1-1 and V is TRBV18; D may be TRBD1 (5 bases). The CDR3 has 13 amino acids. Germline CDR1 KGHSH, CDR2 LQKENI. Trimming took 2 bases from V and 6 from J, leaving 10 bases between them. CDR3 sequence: CASSPVGDAEAFF. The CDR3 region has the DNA TGTGCCAGCTCACCAGTGGGGGATGCTGAAGCTTTCTTT.

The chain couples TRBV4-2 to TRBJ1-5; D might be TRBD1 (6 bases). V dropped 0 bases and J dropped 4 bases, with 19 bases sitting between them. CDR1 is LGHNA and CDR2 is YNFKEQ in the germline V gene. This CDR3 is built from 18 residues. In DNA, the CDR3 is TGTGCCAGCAGCCAAGATTTGTTAAGACAGGCGAGGAATCAGCCCCAGCATTTT. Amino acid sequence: CASSQDLLRQARNQPQHF.

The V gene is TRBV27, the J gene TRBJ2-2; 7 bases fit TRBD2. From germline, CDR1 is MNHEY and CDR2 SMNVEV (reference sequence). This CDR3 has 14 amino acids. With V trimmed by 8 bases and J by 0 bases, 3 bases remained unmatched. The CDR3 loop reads CASASGANTGELFF. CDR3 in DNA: TGTGCCAGCGCGAGCGGGGCGAACACCGGGGAGCTGTTTTTT.

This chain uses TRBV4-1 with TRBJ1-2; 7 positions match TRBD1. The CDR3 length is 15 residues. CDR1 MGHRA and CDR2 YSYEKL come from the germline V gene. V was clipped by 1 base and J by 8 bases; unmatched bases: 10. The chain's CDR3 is CASSQAGTGDRGYTF. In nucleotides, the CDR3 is TGCGCCAGCAGCCAAGCGGGAACAGGGGATCGGGGCTACACCTTC.

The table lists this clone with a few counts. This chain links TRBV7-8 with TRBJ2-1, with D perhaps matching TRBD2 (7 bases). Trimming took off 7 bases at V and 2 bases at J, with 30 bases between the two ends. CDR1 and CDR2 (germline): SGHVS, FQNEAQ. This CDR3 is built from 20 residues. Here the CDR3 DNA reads TGTGCCAGCACCATCAGAGGGGGGGGAGCGGGGACTAAGACCTACAATGAGCAGTTCTTC. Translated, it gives CASTIRGGGAGTKTYNEQFF.

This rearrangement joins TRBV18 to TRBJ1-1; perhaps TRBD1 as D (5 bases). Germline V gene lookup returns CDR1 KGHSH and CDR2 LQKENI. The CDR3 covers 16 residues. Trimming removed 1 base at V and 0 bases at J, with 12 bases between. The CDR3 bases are TGTGCCAGCTCACCACGGTTGCCGGACATGAACACTGAAGCTTTCTTT. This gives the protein CASSPRLPDMNTEAFF.

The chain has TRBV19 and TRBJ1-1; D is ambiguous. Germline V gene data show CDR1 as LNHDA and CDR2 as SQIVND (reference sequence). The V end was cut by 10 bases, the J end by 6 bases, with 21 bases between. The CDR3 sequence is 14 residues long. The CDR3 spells CATKRLEGYPEAFF. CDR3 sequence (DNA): TGTGCCACCAAGAGACTTGAAGGGTACCCTGAAGCTTTCTTT.

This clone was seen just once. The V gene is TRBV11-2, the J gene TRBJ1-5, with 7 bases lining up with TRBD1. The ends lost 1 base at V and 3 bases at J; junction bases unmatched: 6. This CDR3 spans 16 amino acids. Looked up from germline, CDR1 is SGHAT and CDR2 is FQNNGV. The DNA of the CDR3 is TGTGCCAGCAGCTTAGCCTCTGACAGGGACAATCAGCCCCAGCATTTT. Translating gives CASSLASDRDNQPQHF.

CDR3: CASSLQGRMSGELFF. The CDR3 nucleotides are TGTGCCAGTAGTCTTCAGGGGCGGATGTCCGGGGAGCTGTTTTTT. This chain uses TRBV19 with TRBJ2-2, with D possibly matching TRBD1 (6 bases). V gave up 5 bases and J gave up 6 bases, with 16 bases separating them. The CDR3 spans 15 residues. The germline V gene has CDR1 LNHDA and CDR2 SQIVND (reference sequence).

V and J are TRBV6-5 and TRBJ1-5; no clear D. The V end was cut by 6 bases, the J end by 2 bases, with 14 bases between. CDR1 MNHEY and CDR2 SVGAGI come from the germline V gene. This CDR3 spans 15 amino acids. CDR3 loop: CASRSLTRGNQPQHF. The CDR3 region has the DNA TGTGCCAGCAGGAGTCTAACGCGGGGCAATCAGCCCCAGCATTTT.

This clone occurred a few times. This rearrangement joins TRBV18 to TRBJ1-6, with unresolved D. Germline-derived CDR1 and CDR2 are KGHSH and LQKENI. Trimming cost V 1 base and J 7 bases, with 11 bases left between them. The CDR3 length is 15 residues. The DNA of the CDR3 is TGTGCCAGCTCACCACGGGCTATTGACAATTCACCCCTCCACTTT. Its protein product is CASSPRAIDNSPLHF.

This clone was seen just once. CDR3 residues: CASSLESGQLNYGYTF. CDR3 nucleotide sequence: TGTGCCAGCAGCTTAGAAAGTGGACAGCTTAACTATGGCTACACCTTC. The chain couples TRBV7-2 to TRBJ1-2, with a weak D call TRBD1 (6 bases). The length of the CDR3 is 16 residues. V was pared by 1 base and J by 1 base, with 13 bases between. The germline gives CDR1 SGHTA, CDR2 FQGNSA.

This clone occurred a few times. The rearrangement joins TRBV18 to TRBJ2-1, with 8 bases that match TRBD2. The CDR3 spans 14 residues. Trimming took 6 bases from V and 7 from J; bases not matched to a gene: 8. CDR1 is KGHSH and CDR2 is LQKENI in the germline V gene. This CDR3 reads CASSPGLGGNEQFF. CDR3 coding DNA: TGTGCCAGCTCTCCGGGACTAGGGGGGAATGAGCAGTTCTTC.

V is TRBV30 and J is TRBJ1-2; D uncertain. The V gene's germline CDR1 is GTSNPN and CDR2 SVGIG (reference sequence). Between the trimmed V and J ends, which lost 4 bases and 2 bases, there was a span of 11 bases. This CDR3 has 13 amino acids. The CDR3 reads CAWKGSVNYGYTF. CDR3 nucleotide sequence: TGTGCCTGGAAAGGGTCAGTGAACTATGGCTACACCTTC.

In DNA, the CDR3 is TGTGCCAGCAGCAAAGAAGCCGGCAGGTACTCTGGAAACACCATATATTTT. It yields the protein CASSKEAGRYSGNTIYF. The chain links TRBV11-2 to TRBJ1-3; unclear D gene. Germline V CDR1 and CDR2: SGHAT, FQNNGV. The CDR3 totals 17 residues. V gave up 5 bases and J gave up 0 bases, with 17 bases separating them.

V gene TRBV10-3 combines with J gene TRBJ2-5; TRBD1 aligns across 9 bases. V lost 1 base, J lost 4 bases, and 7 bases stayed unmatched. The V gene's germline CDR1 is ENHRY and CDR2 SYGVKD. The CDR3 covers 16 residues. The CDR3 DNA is TGTGCCATCAGTGAGTGGGGACAGGGCAGAGGAGAGACCCAGTACTTC. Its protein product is CAISEWGQGRGETQYF.

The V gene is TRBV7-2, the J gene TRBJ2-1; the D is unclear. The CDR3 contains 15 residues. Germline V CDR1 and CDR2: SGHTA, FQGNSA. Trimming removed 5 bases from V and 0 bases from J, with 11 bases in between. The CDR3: CASSPRALSYNEQFF. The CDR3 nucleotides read TGTGCCAGCAGCCCCCGGGCGCTCTCCTACAATGAGCAGTTCTTC.

CDR3 in DNA: TGTGCCAGCAGCCATAGAGGGGCTAATGAAAAACTGTTTTTT. Residues: CASSHRGANEKLFF. V usage is TRBV14 and J usage is TRBJ1-4, with D maybe TRBD1 (5 bases). V lost 3 bases, J lost 3 bases, and 8 bases lay in between. This CDR3 comprises 14 residues. Germline CDR1 and CDR2: SGHDN and FVKESK.

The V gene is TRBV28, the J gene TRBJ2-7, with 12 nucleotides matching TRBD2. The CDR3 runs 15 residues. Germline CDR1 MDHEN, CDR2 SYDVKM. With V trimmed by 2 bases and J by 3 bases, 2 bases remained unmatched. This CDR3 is CASSLGTSGFYEQYV. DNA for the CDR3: TGTGCCAGCAGTTTAGGGACTAGCGGGTTCTACGAGCAGTACGTC.